What follows are 28 T cell receptor beta chains derived from one specimen sequenced in a study of T cell responses to AZD1222 COVID-19 vaccine. TCRdb keeps only in-frame clones here, not all; method: immunoSEQ multiplex PCR. Of about 110,000 clones detected, around 90% appear once; the ten largest clones hold roughly 12%. The sample consisted of peripheral blood, taken on day 0 of MenACWY control vaccination. The receptors stem from an adult in good health.

This clone was observed a handful of times. The V and J genes are TRBV2 and TRBJ2-2; 10 bases fit TRBD2. Losses at the gene ends were 10 bases for V and 5 bases for J; bases not matched to a gene: 10. Germline CDR1 is SNHLY and CDR2 is FYNNEI. CDR3 size: 15 residues. The DNA of the CDR3 is TGTGCCACCCACGAAACTAGCGGGACAACCGGGGAGCTGTTTTTT. This codes for CATHETSGTTGELFF.

This clone appeared once. The chain uses TRBV5-4 and TRBJ1-6; D gene uncertain. Germline lookup yields CDR1 SGHNT and CDR2 YYREEE (reference sequence). CDR3 length equals 12 residues. V lost 5 bases and J 5 bases, leaving 5 bases between the germline ends. Written as DNA, the CDR3 is TGTGCCAGCAGACGAGATAATTCACCCCTCCACTTT. This translates into CASRRDNSPLHF.

The J gene is TRBJ1-5, the V gene TRBV7-2; the D is unclear. The germline V gene encodes CDR1 SGHTA and CDR2 FQGNSA. Trimming shortened V by 2 bases and J by 5 bases, and 7 bases separated the two germline ends. The CDR3 is 13 amino acids. CDR3 residues: CASSLQPDQPQHF. The CDR3 nucleotides are TGTGCCAGCAGCTTACAGCCGGATCAGCCCCAGCATTTT. The variable domain in full, with the rest retrieved from reference TRBV7-2 and TRBJ1-5, is GAGVSQSPSNKVTEKGKDVELRCDPISGHTALYWYRQSLGQGLEFLIYFQGNSAPDKSGLPSDRFSAERTGGSVSTLTIQRTQQEDSAVYLCASSLQPDQPQHFGDGTRLSIL.

V gene TRBV4-1 combines with J gene TRBJ2-1; a possible D gene is TRBD1 (5 bases). Germline CDR1 is MGHRA and CDR2 is YSYEKL. This CDR3 region has 17 residues. The V gene lost 0 bases and the J gene lost 0 bases, with 12 bases spanning the gap. The CDR3 DNA follows: TGCGCCAGCAGCCAAGAAATGGGAAGGGGCTCCTACAATGAGCAGTTCTTC. This encodes CASSQEMGRGSYNEQFF.

This clone has a handful of counts. The V and J genes are TRBV7-9 and TRBJ2-7; tentatively, D is TRBD1 (6 bases). Trimming took 5 bases from V and 5 from J, leaving 13 bases between them. This CDR3 region has 13 residues. In germline, CDR1 is SEHNR, CDR2 FQNEAQ (reference sequence). The CDR3 region has the DNA TGTGCCAGCAGCACCTACAGGGCCGACGAGCAGTACTTC. Translating gives CASSTYRADEQYF.

This sequence joins TRBV6-6 and TRBJ2-3, with D perhaps TRBD1 or TRBD2 (5 bases each). The CDR3 spans 13 residues. The germline V gene encodes CDR1 MNHNY and CDR2 SVGAGI (reference sequence). V was trimmed by 4 bases and J by 2 bases, leaving 7 bases between them. CDR3: CASSWDATDTQYF. The DNA of the CDR3 is TGTGCCAGCAGTTGGGACGCCACAGATACGCAGTATTTT.

This clone has a single count. The genes are TRBV3-1 (or the pseudogene TRBV3-2) and TRBJ2-3; TRBD2 matches at 9 bases. CDR3 length: 16 residues. Germline V CDR1 and CDR2: LGHDT, YNNKEL (reference sequence). The V and J ends lost 3 bases and 5 bases, in that order; junction bases with no gene match: 9. In nucleotides, the CDR3 is TGTGCCAGCAGCCACCTGGGCGGGGGGGCCGGAGATACGCAGTATTTT. It is translated as CASSHLGGGAGDTQYF.

The chain couples TRBV5-1 to TRBJ1-1; 10 bases align to TRBD1. Per the germline V gene, CDR1 is SGHRS and CDR2 is YFSETQ. The V segment lost 0 bases and the J segment 5 bases; nucleotides outside the gene matches: 13. There are 18 residues in the CDR3. CDR3 in DNA: TGCGCCAGCAGCTTGGCCAGACAGGGGGCAAAAGGTGGGACTGAAGCTTTCTTT. Translated: CASSLARQGAKGGTEAFF.

This clone was seen a few times. This CDR3 is CASSPGQRNSPLHF. DNA of the CDR3: TGTGCCAGCAGCCCTGGACAGAGAAATTCACCCCTCCACTTT. The rearrangement joins TRBV5-6 to TRBJ1-6, with TRBD1 as a possible D gene (6 bases). The length of the CDR3 is 14 residues. Germline V CDR1 and CDR2: SGHDT, YYEEEE. V dropped 4 bases and J dropped 7 bases, with 12 bases sitting between them. Using reference TRBV5-6 and TRBJ1-6 for the parts outside the CDR3, the full variable domain is DAGVTQSPTHLIKTRGQQVTLRCSPKSGHDTVSWYQQALGQGPQFIFQYYEEEERQRGNFPDRFSGHQFPNYSSELNVNALLLGDSALYLCASSPGQRNSPLHFGNGTRLTVT.

CDR3 in DNA: TGTGCCAGCAGCCCCAACCGGGAGTTCACCTACTATGGCTACACCTTC. Amino acids: CASSPNREFTYYGYTF. V and J are TRBV4-2 and TRBJ1-2; D is undetermined. CDR1 and CDR2 from the germline V gene are LGHNA and YNFKEQ. V dropped 4 bases and J dropped 3 bases, with 18 bases sitting between them. This CDR3 comprises 16 residues.

This chain connects TRBV7-2 to TRBJ1-2; the D is unclear. Germline assignment: CDR1 SGHTA and CDR2 FQGNSA. The V end was cut by 5 bases, the J end by 8 bases, with 9 bases between. This CDR3 region has 11 residues. CDR3 protein: CASSEDVGYTF. The CDR3 region has the DNA TGTGCCAGCAGCGAAGATGTGGGCTACACCTTC.

The V call is TRBV7-8, the J call TRBJ2-3; D is ambiguous. Germline loops: CDR1 SGHVS, CDR2 FQNEAQ. The CDR3 totals 14 residues. With 2 bases removed from V and 5 bases from J, the gap between germline ends came to 11 bases. Written as DNA, the CDR3 is TGTGCCAGCAGCTTATATGGCTCAGAAGATACGCAGTATTTT. Its protein product is CASSLYGSEDTQYF.

The chain links TRBV15 to TRBJ1-2; 7 positions agree with TRBD1. V shed 3 bases, J shed 5 bases, and the junction held 12 bases outside the gene matches. The CDR3 totals 16 residues. Germline CDR1 LNHNV, CDR2 YYDKDF (reference sequence). CDR3 protein: CATSSHLQGDTYGYTF. The CDR3 DNA reads TGTGCCACCAGCAGCCATCTTCAGGGGGACACATATGGCTACACCTTC.

The chain combines TRBV30 with TRBJ2-2; the match to TRBD1 covers 7 bases. The length of the CDR3 is 18 residues. The junction had 14 bases not matched to a gene; V was cut back by 3 bases and J by 1 base. CDR1 and CDR2 from the germline V gene are GTSNPN and SVGIG (reference sequence). The DNA for the CDR3 is TGTGCCTGGAGCGTAGGTCTGGACAGGTTCTTGAACACCGGGGAGCTGTTTTTT. It translates to CAWSVGLDRFLNTGELFF.

This chain uses TRBV7-2 with TRBJ1-3; D is ambiguous. V was clipped by 0 bases and J by 4 bases, with 7 bases between them. The CDR3 length is 14 residues. CDR1 and CDR2 from the germline V gene are SGHTA and FQGNSA. The CDR3 reads CASSLAGGGNTIYF. The CDR3 DNA sequence: TGTGCCAGCAGCTTAGCGGGAGGCGGAAACACCATATATTTT.

The gene calls are TRBV10-3 and TRBJ1-2, with 10 bases that match TRBD1. Germline assignment: CDR1 ENHRY and CDR2 SYGVKD. Losses at the gene ends were 10 bases for V and 5 bases for J; bases not matched to a gene: 7. The CDR3 contains 13 residues. CDR3 residues: CATEGQGGYGYTF. For the CDR3, the DNA is TGTGCCACCGAAGGACAGGGGGGATATGGCTACACCTTC.

The chain recombines TRBV6-5 with TRBJ2-7; D not resolved. Germline V gene sequence: CDR1 MNHEY, CDR2 SVGAGI. Trimming removed 0 bases at V and 2 bases at J, with 14 bases between. The CDR3 has 16 amino acids. The CDR3 sequence is CASSYSRAGFTYEQYF. DNA for the CDR3: TGTGCCAGCAGTTACTCCCGGGCAGGCTTCACCTACGAGCAGTACTTC.

The chain links TRBV27 to TRBJ1-1, with D possibly being TRBD1 (6 bases). Looked up from germline, CDR1 is MNHEY and CDR2 is SMNVEV (reference sequence). This CDR3 has 14 amino acids. V lost 1 base to trimming and J lost 4 bases, with 10 bases between them. The CDR3 DNA sequence: TGTGCCAGCAGTTTATTACAGGGAGGCACTGAAGCTTTCTTT. It translates to CASSLLQGGTEAFF.

This chain links TRBV4-3 with TRBJ1-5; 10 positions match TRBD1. V shed 4 bases, J shed 3 bases, and the junction held 3 bases outside the gene matches. The CDR3 is made up of 15 amino acids. The germline V gene has CDR1 LGHNA and CDR2 YSLEER. The CDR3 protein is CASSPGTGVNQPQHF. The DNA of the CDR3 is TGCGCCAGCAGCCCCGGGACAGGGGTCAATCAGCCCCAGCATTTT.

This rearrangement joins TRBV5-5 to TRBJ2-1, with D hard to call. V dropped 1 base and J dropped 0 bases, with 8 bases sitting between them. CDR1 and CDR2 from the germline V gene are SGHKS and YYEKEE (reference sequence). This CDR3 spans 15 amino acids. CDR3 residues: CASSLRVFSYNEQFF. The CDR3 DNA reads TGTGCCAGCAGCTTGCGTGTGTTCTCCTACAATGAGCAGTTCTTC.

This sequence joins TRBV27 and TRBJ2-1; D perhaps matches TRBD1 (6 bases). The V end lost 9 bases, the J end lost 0 bases, and 15 bases lay between the germline ends. The V gene's germline CDR1 is MNHEY and CDR2 SMNVEV (reference sequence). This CDR3 comprises 15 residues. This chain's CDR3 is CASSQGNPSYNEQFF. In nucleotides, the CDR3 is TGTGCCAGTTCCCAGGGGAATCCCTCCTACAATGAGCAGTTCTTC.

V usage is TRBV6-2 or TRBV6-3 and J usage is TRBJ2-7, with unresolved D. Trimming stripped 4 bases from V and 0 bases from J, with 7 bases between. This CDR3 region has 13 residues. In germline, CDR1 is MNHEY, CDR2 SVGEGT. Written as DNA, the CDR3 is TGTGCCAGCAGTTGGCAGCCCTCCTACGAGCAGTACTTC. Protein product: CASSWQPSYEQYF.

V usage is TRBV15 and J usage is TRBJ1-1; D might be TRBD1 (6 bases). Germline V gene sequence: CDR1 LNHNV, CDR2 YYDKDF (reference sequence). V was clipped by 2 bases and J by 1 base, with 14 bases between them. The CDR3 consists of 16 residues. As DNA, the CDR3 is TGTGCCACCAGCAGACCTTTGTTGGGGGCGAACACTGAAGCTTTCTTT. This encodes CATSRPLLGANTEAFF. The variable domain in full, with the rest retrieved from reference TRBV15 and TRBJ1-1, is DAMVIQNPRYQVTQFGKPVTLSCSQTLNHNVMYWYQQKSSQAPKLLFHYYDKDFNNEADTPDNFQSRRPNTSFCFLDIRSPGLGDTAMYLCATSRPLLGANTEAFFGQGTRLTVV.

This clone was observed a single time. The chain couples TRBV19 to TRBJ1-1; D is unclear. The length of the CDR3 is 14 residues. The germline CDR1 and CDR2 sequences are LNHDA and SQIVND (reference sequence). V was pared by 4 bases and J by 5 bases, with 14 bases between. The CDR3 DNA follows: TGTGCCAGTAGTACTCGCGGCCGGGAAACTGAAGCTTTCTTT. Translated, it gives CASSTRGRETEAFF.

The rearrangement uses TRBV7-8 and TRBJ2-7; TRBD2 agrees at 7 bases. This CDR3 has 16 residues. With 0 bases clipped from V and 0 bases from J, the junction kept 5 bases outside the gene matches. The germline CDR1 and CDR2 sequences are SGHVS and FQNEAQ. CDR3 loop: CASSLAGGEISYEQYF. CDR3 nucleotide sequence: TGTGCCAGCAGCTTAGCGGGAGGGGAGATCTCCTACGAGCAGTACTTC.

The chain links TRBV7-3 to TRBJ2-2; D possibly uses TRBD1 or TRBD2 (5 bases each). The CDR3 runs 13 residues. Trimming took 2 bases from V and 6 from J, leaving 7 bases between them. Per germline, CDR1 SGHTA and CDR2 FQGTGA. The CDR3 is CASSLEGSGELFF. The CDR3 nucleotides read TGTGCCAGCAGCTTAGAGGGGTCCGGGGAGCTGTTTTTT.

CDR3 in amino acids: CASSQDRPGNYGYTF. CDR3 DNA: TGCGCCAGCAGCCAAGATCGGCCGGGGAACTATGGCTACACCTTC. The chain joins TRBV4-1 to TRBJ1-2, with unresolved D. This CDR3 region has 15 residues. Germline assignment: CDR1 MGHRA and CDR2 YSYEKL. Trimming pared 0 bases from V and 2 bases from J, leaving 10 bases between.

The V call is TRBV28, the J call TRBJ1-1, with a tentative D call TRBD1 (6 bases). The germline V gene has CDR1 MDHEN and CDR2 SYDVKM. There are 16 residues in the CDR3. V was shortened by 3 bases and J by 8 bases, with 22 bases between the two germline ends. The DNA of the CDR3 is TGTGCCAGCAGTTTTATGGGGGAACCGGGACACAAGGAAGCTTTCTTT. Translating it yields CASSFMGEPGHKEAFF.